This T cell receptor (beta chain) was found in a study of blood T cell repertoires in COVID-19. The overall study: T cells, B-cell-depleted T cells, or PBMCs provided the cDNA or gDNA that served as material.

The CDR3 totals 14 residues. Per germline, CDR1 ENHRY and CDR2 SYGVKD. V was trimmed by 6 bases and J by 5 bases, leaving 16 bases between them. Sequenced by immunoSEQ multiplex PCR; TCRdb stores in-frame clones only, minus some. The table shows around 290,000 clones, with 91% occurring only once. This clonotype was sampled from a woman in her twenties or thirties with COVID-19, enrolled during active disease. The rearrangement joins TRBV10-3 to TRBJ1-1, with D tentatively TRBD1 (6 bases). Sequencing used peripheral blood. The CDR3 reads CAISWKAGETEAFF. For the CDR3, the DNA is TGTGCCATCAGCTGGAAGGCAGGGGAGACTGAAGCTTTCTTT.